This TCR beta chain stems from a study of T cells after yellow fever vaccination (dated by TCRdb to the late 2010s). About the study as a whole: The SMART-Seq v4 Ultra Low Input RNA kit was used to prepare libraries from fractions with low cell numbers. Bulk TCR alpha and beta repertoires were sequenced longitudinally to track T-cell clones before and after primary and booster YFV17D yellow fever vaccination. Two healthy male donors made up the cohort, one aged 18 to 30 years and the other aged 30 to 40 years. Blood was collected at multiple timepoints before and after primary and secondary immunization, and bulk PBMC replicates and cell subsets were isolated. What the research found in general, with its limitations: After the booster, most of the clones that had expanded following primary vaccination were detected again (roughly 97% of CD4 and roughly 88% of CD8), which suggests that memory was broadly maintained. Computational filtering was needed because FACS-sorted repertoires could contain abundant contaminating clonotypes from the bulk population. Only a couple of donors were included in the study, so the extent to which the findings can be generalized is limited. The secondary T-cell response was found to be weaker but faster than the primary response, with a peak reached on day 5 rather than on day 15. A small share of clonotypes was detected in both CD4 and CD8 compartments, with the overlap likely arising from convergent recombination.

The CDR3 runs 13 residues from the cysteine to the phenylalanine. The DNA shown is the 39-base CDR3, in frame from base 1. CDR1 LNHNV and CDR2 YYDKDF were looked up in the germline V gene (reference sequence). Ends trimmed: V by 2 bases, J by 5 bases; bases unmatched to a gene: 1. Data came from an Illumina NovaSeq 6000. TCR cDNA was synthesized by 5'RACE template switching, which introduced a universal primer site and unique molecular identifiers. Priming of cDNA synthesis was performed from both the TCR alpha and TCR beta constant segments. Library amplification used two PCR steps, and the second PCR step added sample barcodes and sequencing adapters. Sequencing of libraries was performed on Illumina HiSeq 2500 (2x100 bp) or NovaSeq (2x150 bp). Under the source paper's analysis protocol: Reads were demultiplexed and collapsed into UMI consensus sequences with MIGEC, and V(D)J alignment was performed with MiXCR. Using edgeR on replicate PBMC samples, clonotypes were called vaccine-responding if FDR was below 0.01 and the log2 fold change was above 5 up to day 15. Each bulk clonotype was labeled CD4 or CD8 based on which sequenced repertoire, CD4 or CD8, contained the clonotype at higher abundance. TCRdb reworked the public reads: Q25 trimming with fastp, MiXCR clone assembly, productive beta chains retained. Identical CDR3 protein sequences are pooled into one entry, listed with their most common genes and DNA. These V and J calls are TCRdb output, not the study's own analysis. For this sample the table gives 300,000 to 350,000 distinct CDR3 sequences, of which 4% to 5.5% were detected only once. Just under 20% of the sample lies in the top ten.

This sample's treatment or condition label indicates: live attenuated yellow fever vaccine strain. At every blood-draw timepoint, two biological replicates of bulk PBMCs were collected. PBMCs were isolated from peripheral blood using a standard Ficoll-Paque protocol. TriZol was used to extract RNA from bulk PBMCs, CD4 and CD8 fractions, and dextramer-positive and dextramer-negative fractions. This clonotype was picked up many times. Its antigen target is currently unknown. No qualities accompany the bases; no much larger clone lies one base away. The chain was built from TRBV15 and TRBJ1-2; the junction holds 8 bases that match TRBD1. This TCR was recovered from a man aged 18 to 29 who received the YFV17D yellow fever vaccine. Material: PBMCs, obtained 15 days after the yellow fever booster vaccination. At the DNA level, the sequence is TGTGCCACCAGCAGACAGGGGGCATATGGCTACACCTTC. Its protein is CATSRQGAYGYTF.